The entry below gives a single T cell receptor (beta chain) sequence along with its context. Its matching antigen is unknown. The table came from immunoSEQ multiplex PCR; TCRdb's copy has only in-frame clones and leaves some out. Of some 130,000 clones in the sample, 88% are singletons; the top ten hold approximately 8%. This sample was included in a study of T cell responses to AZD1222 COVID-19 vaccine. Study results and limitations: There were mostly white British donors and more females than males, and clonal diversity was possibly underestimated.

The V and J ends lost 1 base and 7 bases respectively, with 14 bases between them. Looked up from germline, CDR1 is GTSNPN and CDR2 is SVGIG (reference sequence). The CDR3 length is 14 residues. Sequenced material: peripheral blood, taken on day 0 of AZD1222 vaccination. The chain couples TRBV30 to TRBJ1-5; TRBD1 might be the D (5 bases). The clonotype comes from an adult in good health. DNA of the CDR3: TGTGCCTGGAGTGGGGGGTCGAGGAGGCAGCCCCAGCATTTT. The encoded protein is CAWSGGSRRQPQHF.